The clone carrying this TCR beta chain was counted at least ten times. No antigen is known for it. V gave up 0 bases and J gave up 1 base, with 6 bases separating them. This CDR3 region has 13 residues. CDR1 and CDR2 from the germline V gene are DFQATT and SNEGSKA (reference sequence). This sample stems from a study of T cells in Graves' hyperthyroidism and ophthalmopathy. Study information: Blood was drawn when the patient was first diagnosed and still untreated.

The source of the PBMCs was 8 to 10 ml of fresh peripheral blood. Authors of the study amplified TCR beta CDR3 regions from RNA transcripts. First-round RT-PCR targeting the TCR CDR3 was performed with the HTBI primer set. TCRdb fed the multiplex PCR reads into MiXCR, producing one record per CDR3 protein. Altogether some 560,000 distinct CDR3 sequences are present, about a sixth being singletons, with the ten largest covering less than 9.5%. The study's findings and limits: Patients with ophthalmopathy were separated from those with stable hyperthyroidism by a 13 V-J model. It was a median around 6 months before onset that the model predicted ophthalmopathy.

The sequencing input was blood. This sequence originates from a woman aged 30 to 39 with Graves' hyperthyroidism. V gene TRBV20-1 combines with J gene TRBJ1-1, with D perhaps TRBD1 (5 bases). CDR3 amino acids: CSARDTGNTEAFF. Written as DNA, the CDR3 is TGCAGTGCTAGAGATACAGGGAACACTGAAGCTTTCTTT.